The clone carrying this T cell receptor beta chain was observed a handful of times. This specimen comes from a study of T-cell reconstitution after alpha-beta-depleted transplantation in children. During its preparation, the TCRbeta library received unique molecular identifiers. From the PCR reads, TCRdb called clonotypes with MiXCR, one entry per CDR3 protein. The sample holds under 350,000 distinct CDR3 sequences, roughly 9.5% seen once. Germline V gives CDR1 SGHRS, CDR2 YFSETQ. V lost 7 bases and J lost 0; bases outside the gene matches: 5. The CDR3 runs to 14 residues. The chain employs TRBV5-1 and TRBJ2-3, with TRBD1 identical over 7 bases. This clonotype was obtained from a human donor who donated a stem cell graft to a child with SCID. This sample comprised PBMCs from the stem cell graft donor, obtained from the stem cell graft. The CDR3 nucleotides read TGCGCCAGCCCGCCGGGACAGAGCACAGATACGCAGTATTTT. This translates into CASPPGQSTDTQYF.